A selection of T cell receptor beta chains follows, all from one sample in a study of blood T cell repertoires in COVID-19. Some clones are missing from TCRdb's copy, which holds only in-frame ones; the method was immunoSEQ multiplex PCR. The data contain 150,000 to 200,000 clones, 80% to 85% of them singletons. The sample consisted of peripheral blood. The receptors come from a human donor with acute or convalescent COVID-19. The donor label of this sample is uncertain. CDR3s include the opening cysteine and the closing phenylalanine or tryptophan. A D gene is named only where the DNA matches it firmly. Some rows mark clone size as missing; the rest say once, few, many or name a class of expanded clone.

- | TRBJ1-6 | TRBV5-1 | few | CASSLEIQVGSPLHF | TGCGCCAGCAGCTTGGAAATACAGGTCGGATCACCCCTCCACTTT
TRBD2 | TRBJ2-2 | TRBV19 | - | CASRNRGEAGELFF | TGTGCCAGCCGGAATCGGGGGGAAGCCGGGGAGCTGTTTTTT
TRBD1 | TRBJ1-1 | TRBV3-1/TRBV3-2 | - | CASSHGTGGKNTEAFF | TGTGCCAGCAGCCACGGGACAGGGGGCAAGAACACTGAAGCTTTCTTT
TRBD2 | TRBJ2-1 | TRBV7-2 | - | CASSPSGGLYNEQFF | TGTGCCAGCAGCCCTAGCGGGGGACTATACAATGAGCAGTTCTTC
TRBD1 | TRBJ1-2 | TRBV7-9 | - | CASSPGTDYGYTF | TGTGCCAGCAGCCCCGGGACAGACTATGGCTACACCTTC
TRBD1 | TRBJ2-7 | TRBV6-6 | - | CASRGPGQSYEQYF | TGTGCCAGCAGAGGACCGGGACAGTCCTACGAGCAGTACTTC
- | TRBJ2-5 | TRBV19 | - | CASSPRLGQETQYF | TGTGCCAGTAGTCCTAGACTAGGGCAAGAGACCCAGTACTTC
- | TRBJ1-1 | TRBV19 | - | CASSRRGENTEAFF | TGTGCCAGTAGTCGGAGGGGCGAAAACACTGAAGCTTTCTTT
- | TRBJ2-7 | TRBV24-1 | - | CATSDPSGSSSYEQYF | TGTGCCACCAGTGATCCTTCGGGTTCTAGCTCCTACGAGCAGTACTTC
TRBD2 | TRBJ2-1 | TRBV6-5 | once | CASSRGLATYNEQFF | TGTGCCAGCAGCCGTGGACTAGCTACCTACAATGAGCAGTTCTTC
- | TRBJ1-3 | TRBV19 | - | CASTDTTLNTIYF | TGTGCCAGTACGGACACTACTCTAAACACCATATATTTT
- | TRBJ1-5 | TRBV9 | - | CASSSQDSLSQPQHF | TGTGCCAGCAGCTCCCAGGACAGTCTTAGTCAGCCCCAGCATTTT
- | TRBJ2-5 | TRBV10-3 | - | CAISGGLGGAQETQYF | TGTGCCATCAGTGGCGGACTAGGGGGGGCCCAAGAGACCCAGTACTTC
- | TRBJ2-7 | TRBV28 | - | CASSPPPGLGEQYF | TGTGCCAGCAGTCCCCCTCCGGGTTTGGGCGAGCAGTACTTC
TRBD2 | TRBJ2-3 | TRBV3-1/TRBV3-2 | - | CASSHLPWTSGDTDTQYF | TGTGCCAGCAGCCACTTACCCTGGACTAGCGGGGACACAGATACGCAGTATTTT
- | TRBJ2-1 | TRBV28 | - | CASSFRGSLSEQFF | TGTGCCAGCAGTTTTAGGGGTAGTTTGAGTGAGCAGTTCTTC
TRBD2 | TRBJ2-7 | TRBV6-6 | - | CASRSAGRLAEYEQYF | TGTGCCAGCAGATCGGCAGGGCGGCTAGCGGAGTACGAGCAGTACTTC
- | TRBJ2-3 | TRBV9 | - | CASSVSRGSLTDTQYF | TGTGCCAGCAGCGTCAGTAGGGGGTCCCTCACAGATACGCAGTATTTT
- | TRBJ2-2 | TRBV5-4 | - | CASSPTASQEVYGELFF | TGTGCCAGCAGCCCTACCGCATCGCAGGAGGTCTACGGGGAGCTGTTTTTT
- | TRBJ2-7 | TRBV5-1 | - | CASSSQGFNYEQYF | TGCGCCAGCAGCTCGCAGGGGTTCAACTACGAGCAGTACTTC
TRBD2 | TRBJ2-1 | TRBV15 | few | CATSNFFSGDSSYNEQFF | TGTGCCACCAGCAATTTTTTTAGCGGGGATAGCTCCTACAATGAGCAGTTCTTC
TRBD2 | TRBJ2-5 | TRBV5-1 | once | CASSSASGGGQETQYF | TGCGCCAGCTCCTCTGCCAGCGGGGGGGGACAAGAGACCCAGTACTTC
TRBD2 | TRBJ2-3 | TRBV7-3 | few | CASSLIGGGDTQYF | TGTGCCAGCAGCTTAATAGGCGGGGGGGATACGCAGTATTTT
- | TRBJ2-7 | TRBV7-9 | - | CASSLGLSGGEQYF | TGTGCCAGCAGCTTAGGACTATCCGGGGGCGAGCAGTACTTC
- | TRBJ1-1 | TRBV25-1 | - | CASSDPPRTEAFF | TGTGCCAGCAGTGACCCCCCCCGGACTGAAGCTTTCTTT
- | TRBJ1-5 | TRBV28 | - | CASSFGNQPQHF | TGTGCCAGCAGTTTCGGTAATCAGCCCCAGCATTTT
- | TRBJ1-3 | TRBV3-1/TRBV3-2 | - | CASSQDREPGNTIYF | TGTGCCAGCAGCCAAGACAGGGAACCGGGAAACACCATATATTTT
TRBD1 | TRBJ1-4 | TRBV18 | - | CASSQDRRGEKLFF | TGTGCCAGCTCACAGGACAGGAGGGGTGAAAAACTGTTTTTT
TRBD2 | TRBJ2-7 | TRBV19 | - | CASSTSGDEQYF | TGTGCCAGTAGTACCAGCGGGGACGAGCAGTACTTC
TRBD1 | TRBJ1-5 | TRBV5-8 | - | CASSSTTGVWGQHF | TGTGCCAGCAGCTCAACGACAGGGGTGTGGGGCCAGCATTTT
- | TRBJ2-5 | TRBV30 | - | CAWKTAGLTGDF | TGTGCCTGGAAAACTGCCGGCCTCACGGGGGACTTC
- | TRBJ1-1 | TRBV7-6 | - | CASSLYSQVNTEAFF | TGTGCCAGCAGCTTATACTCCCAGGTCAACACTGAAGCTTTCTTT
TRBD1 | TRBJ1-2 | TRBV19 | many | CASRPGRQGFLRGGYTF | TGTGCCAGTAGGCCTGGGAGACAGGGCTTCCTCAGGGGTGGCTACACCTTC
- | TRBJ1-1 | TRBV6-2/TRBV6-3 | - | CASSFTLRGSMNTEAFF | TGTGCCAGCAGTTTCACTCTCAGAGGGTCCATGAACACTGAAGCTTTCTTT
- | TRBJ2-3 | TRBV3-1/TRBV3-2 | - | CASSLYRDFFTDTQYF | TGTGCCAGCAGCCTTTACCGGGACTTCTTCACAGATACGCAGTATTTT
- | TRBJ1-4 | TRBV25-1 | - | CASSARPGQGNEKLFF | TGTGCCAGCAGTGCTCGACCGGGACAAGGGAATGAAAAACTGTTTTTT
- | TRBJ1-1 | TRBV6-5 | once | CASSYTNGVNTEAFF | TGTGCCAGCAGTTACACAAACGGGGTAAACACTGAAGCTTTCTTT
TRBD2 | TRBJ2-1 | TRBV18 | once | CASSPRPGREAYNEQFF | TGTGCCAGCTCACCACGTCCGGGGCGGGAGGCCTACAATGAGCAGTTCTTC
TRBD1 | TRBJ2-2 | TRBV19 | - | CASSIKTGGTGELFF | TGTGCCAGTAGTATAAAGACAGGGGGAACCGGGGAGCTGTTTTTT
TRBD1 | TRBJ1-2 | TRBV27 | few | CASSDAGQGRSGYTF | TGTGCCAGCAGTGATGCGGGACAGGGCCGCTCTGGCTACACCTTC
- | TRBJ1-3 | TRBV18 | - | CASSSGKGNTIYF | TGTGCCAGCTCATCCGGGAAAGGAAACACCATATATTTT
TRBD1 | TRBJ1-2 | TRBV6-6 | - | CASRTGGISGYTF | TGTGCCAGCAGGACAGGGGGCATTAGTGGCTACACCTTC
TRBD1 | TRBJ1-1 | TRBV18 | once | CASSPGQGGSMAFF | TGTGCCAGCTCACCGGGACAGGGGGGGAGCATGGCTTTCTTT
- | TRBJ1-5 | TRBV19 | - | CASTPGGGGNQPQHF | TGTGCCAGTACCCCTGGTGGGGGGGGCAATCAGCCCCAGCATTTT